This T cell receptor beta chain emerged from a study of blood T cell repertoires in COVID-19. Study as a whole: Acute and convalescent COVID-19 samples came from the United States, Italy and Spain. In each case, the material was cDNA or gDNA derived from T cells, B-cell-depleted T cells, or PBMCs.

The authors' processing: Scientists estimated how many nucleated cells there were by amplifying reference gene primers. TCRdb keeps only in-frame clones here, not all; method: immunoSEQ multiplex PCR. That table supplies the V and J calls and clone size; D and trimming were determined from the DNA. The sample lists roughly 310,000 clones, around 90% occurring once. Enrolled during active infection, Seattle patients were then followed longitudinally. The germline CDR1 and CDR2 sequences are MNHEY and SVGAGI. The J segment lost 4 bases and the V segment lost 6 bases, leaving 6 bases of the junction unmatched. The CDR3 sequence is 14 residues long.

The specimen sequenced was peripheral blood. This sequence originates from a woman in her twenties or thirties with COVID-19, enrolled during active disease. The chain uses TRBV6-5 and TRBJ1-1; 9 bases are a match to TRBD1. CDR3 sequence: CASRRTGDGTEAFF. Written as DNA, the CDR3 is TGTGCCAGCAGGAGGACAGGGGATGGCACTGAAGCTTTCTTT.